This paragraph covers one TCR beta chain sequence. The entry originates in a study of blood T cell repertoires in COVID-19. Study context: Samples taken during acute and convalescent COVID-19 were collected in the United States, Italy and Spain. Sources were T cells, B-cell-depleted T cells, or PBMCs; the material itself was cDNA or gDNA.

V shed 5 bases and J 6 bases; nucleotides not matched to a gene: 7. Germline loops: CDR1 SGDLS, CDR2 YYNGEE. The length of the CDR3 is 13 residues. Original analysis: Reference gene primers were amplified, and this amplification served to estimate nucleated cell counts. The method was immunoSEQ multiplex PCR; TCRdb's version includes in-frame clones alone and lacks a portion of them. V, J and clone size are those of that table, while D and trimming were read from the DNA. This sample carries 84,000 or so clones, around three quarters of them seen once, and the ten largest clones take less than 60%. This TCR derives from a human donor in a cohort sampled during active COVID-19. This chain uses TRBV9 with TRBJ2-7; 8 positions agree with TRBD2. The specimen was peripheral blood. In nucleotides, the CDR3 is TGTGCCAGCAGAGCCATAAGCGGGAGCGAGCAGTACTTC. Its protein product is CASRAISGSEQYF. The full variable domain, its missing parts supplied by reference TRBV9 and TRBJ2-7, is DSGVTQTPKHLITATGQRVTLRCSPRSGDLSVYWYQQSLDQGLQFLIQYYNGEERAKGNILERFSAQQFPDLHSELNLSSLELGDSALYFCASRAISGSEQYFGPGTRLTVT.